The present T cell receptor beta chain was sequenced within a study of Graves' ophthalmopathy and Graves' hyperthyroidism. Notes on this clonotype: A much larger clone lies one base from this, so it may be a read error.

TCR beta CDR3 amplification used RNA transcripts. A first-round RT-PCR used HTBI primers, followed by a second-round multiplex PCR. TCRdb fed the multiplex PCR reads into MiXCR, producing one record per CDR3 protein. Seen here are approximately 380,000 distinct CDR3 sequences, roughly 21% observed once, and the top ten hold around 3.2%. Germline lookup yields CDR1 LGHNA and CDR2 YSLEER. There are 15 residues in the CDR3. This TCR was recovered from a young woman with stable Graves' hyperthyroidism. The material sequenced was peripheral blood. V usage is TRBV4-3 and J usage is TRBJ1-1; TRBD1 matches 9 bases. This CDR3 is CASSEDTTGGTEAFF. The CDR3 region has the DNA TGCGCCAGCAGCGAAGATACGACAGGGGGCACTGAAGCTTTCTTT.